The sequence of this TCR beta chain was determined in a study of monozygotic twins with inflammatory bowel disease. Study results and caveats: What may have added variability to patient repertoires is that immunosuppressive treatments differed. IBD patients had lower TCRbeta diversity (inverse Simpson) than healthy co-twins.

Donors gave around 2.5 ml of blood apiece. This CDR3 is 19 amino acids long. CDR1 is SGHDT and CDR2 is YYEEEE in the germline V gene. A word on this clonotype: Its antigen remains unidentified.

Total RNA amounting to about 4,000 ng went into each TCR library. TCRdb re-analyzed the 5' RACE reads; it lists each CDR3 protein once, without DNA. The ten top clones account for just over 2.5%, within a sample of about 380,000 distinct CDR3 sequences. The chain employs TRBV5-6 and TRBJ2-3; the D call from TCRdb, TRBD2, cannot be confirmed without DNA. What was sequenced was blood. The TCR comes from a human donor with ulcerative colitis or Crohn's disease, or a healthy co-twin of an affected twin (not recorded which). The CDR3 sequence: CASSGMGTSGGGYTDTQYF.